One and the same sample provided the 12 T cell receptor beta chains below, sequenced in a study of T cell responses to AZD1222 COVID-19 vaccine. The data were produced by immunoSEQ multiplex PCR, yet TCRdb's version contains in-frame clones alone and is incomplete. The sample holds about 120,000 clones, around 90% seen once. Sequencing was performed on peripheral blood, taken 28 days after the second AZD1222 dose. These receptor sequences come from an adult who received the AZD1222 COVID-19 vaccine.

The chain recombines TRBV7-7 with TRBJ2-3, with TRBD2 matching 7 bases. This CDR3 comprises 16 residues. J gave up 1 base and V 5 bases, and 9 bases lay outside the gene matches. Looked up from germline, CDR1 is SSHAT and CDR2 is FNYEAQ (reference sequence). The CDR3 loop reads CASSPLGGGGTDTQYF. As DNA, the CDR3 is TGTGCCAGCAGCCCACTAGGCGGGGGAGGCACAGATACGCAGTATTTT. Supplemented by reference TRBV7-7 and TRBJ2-3, the full variable domain reads GAGVSQSPRYKVTKRGQDVTLRCDPISSHATLYWYQQALGQGPEFLTYFNYEAQPDKSGLPSDRFSAERPEGSISTLTIQRTEQRDSAMYRCASSPLGGGGTDTQYFGPGTRLTVL.

The V and J genes are TRBV5-1 and TRBJ2-6; D unclear. CDR1 and CDR2 (germline): SGHRS, YFSETQ. V was cut by 1 base and J by 0 bases, with 11 bases left in between. This CDR3 has 17 amino acids. The CDR3 region is CASSLRYGSSGANVLTF. The CDR3 bases are TGCGCCAGCAGCTTGCGGTACGGGTCCTCTGGGGCCAACGTCCTGACTTTC.

For this clone: A junction end diverges from the germline sequence, so it may reflect a read error. The chain has TRBV7-9 and TRBJ2-7; D may be TRBD2 (9 bases). The V gene's germline CDR1 is SEHNR and CDR2 FQNEAQ (reference sequence). The CDR3 spans 14 residues. This CDR3 is CASSLAGQAYEQYF. CDR3 DNA: TGTGCCAGCAGCCTAGCGGGACAGGCCTACGAGCAGTACTTC.

A few counts support this clone. The chain has TRBV18 and TRBJ1-4, with TRBD1 matching over 7 bases. The germline gives CDR1 KGHSH, CDR2 LQKENI. The CDR3 consists of 15 residues. The V segment lost 5 bases and the J segment 0 bases; nucleotides outside the gene matches: 3. The CDR3 region has the DNA TGTGCCAGCTCAACGCAGGGGGCAACTAATGAAAAACTGTTTTTT. Residues: CASSTQGATNEKLFF.

The J gene is TRBJ1-6, the V gene TRBV19; 7 bases line up with TRBD1. J gave up 5 bases and V 3 bases, and 16 bases lay outside the gene matches. The germline V gene has CDR1 LNHDA and CDR2 SQIVND (reference sequence). The length of the CDR3 is 19 residues. CDR3 in DNA: TGTGCCAGTAGTATTCGGTTACTCCCAGGGGGAAGGGATAATTCACCCCTCCACTTT. It translates to CASSIRLLPGGRDNSPLHF.

The V and J genes are TRBV4-1 and TRBJ2-3; 7 bases line up with TRBD1. CDR1 is MGHRA and CDR2 is YSYEKL in the germline V gene. V shed 0 bases and J 2 bases; nucleotides not matched to a gene: 8. CDR3 size: 17 residues. This CDR3 reads CASSQDHRGYSTDTQYF. In DNA, the CDR3 is TGCGCCAGCAGCCAAGATCACAGGGGATATTCCACAGATACGCAGTATTTT.

This chain connects TRBV7-2 to TRBJ2-7, with TRBD1 matching 9 bases. The CDR3 spans 15 residues. Germline CDR1 and CDR2: SGHTA and FQGNSA. With 5 bases clipped from V and 3 bases from J, the junction kept 8 bases outside the gene matches. CDR3 coding DNA: TGTGCCAGCAGCAAGGGACAGGGAGGCCTCTACGAGCAGTACTTC. It translates to CASSKGQGGLYEQYF.

The V and J genes are TRBV27 and TRBJ2-7; the D gene is possibly TRBD1 (5 bases). From germline, CDR1 is MNHEY and CDR2 SMNVEV (reference sequence). Trimming took 1 base from V and 3 from J, leaving 16 bases between them. CDR3 length: 16 residues. CDR3: CASSLLGATSNYEQYF. DNA of the CDR3: TGTGCCAGCAGTTTATTAGGGGCTACAAGTAACTACGAGCAGTACTTC.

This clone was recorded once. The J gene is TRBJ2-7, the V gene TRBV7-3; possible D gene TRBD1, 6 bases. This CDR3 has 13 residues. Trimming removed 4 bases from V and 4 bases from J, with 11 bases in between. From germline, CDR1 is SGHTA and CDR2 FQGTGA. This CDR3 reads CASSSQQGYEQYF. CDR3 nucleotide sequence: TGTGCCAGCAGCTCACAACAGGGTTACGAGCAGTACTTC.

The chain combines TRBV7-2 with TRBJ2-4; a weak D match, TRBD2 (6 bases). Germline V gene data show CDR1 as SGHTA and CDR2 as FQGNSA. V was trimmed by 4 bases and J by 7 bases, leaving 14 bases between them. There are 14 residues in the CDR3. Here the CDR3 reads CASSYGAGGNIQYF. In DNA, the CDR3 is TGTGCCAGCAGCTATGGGGCAGGAGGGAACATTCAGTACTTC. Looking up the rest from reference TRBV7-2 and TRBJ2-4 gives the full variable domain: GAGVSQSPSNKVTEKGKDVELRCDPISGHTALYWYRQSLGQGLEFLIYFQGNSAPDKSGLPSDRFSAERTGGSVSTLTIQRTQQEDSAVYLCASSYGAGGNIQYFGAGTRLSVL.

V is TRBV7-7 and J is TRBJ2-7, with TRBD1 matching over 10 bases. V shed 3 bases, J shed 5 bases, and the junction held 1 base outside the gene matches. Per the germline V gene, CDR1 is SSHAT and CDR2 is FNYEAQ (reference sequence). The CDR3 consists of 13 residues. The CDR3 sequence: CASSLDRGNEQYF. In DNA, the CDR3 is TGTGCCAGCAGCTTGGACAGGGGGAACGAGCAGTACTTC. Complete variable domain (other parts from reference TRBV7-7 and TRBJ2-7): GAGVSQSPRYKVTKRGQDVTLRCDPISSHATLYWYQQALGQGPEFLTYFNYEAQPDKSGLPSDRFSAERPEGSISTLTIQRTEQRDSAMYRCASSLDRGNEQYFGPGTRLTVT.

This clone was seen more than once but under ten times. This sequence joins TRBV6-4 and TRBJ2-2, with D unresolved. Germline V gene data show CDR1 as MRHNA and CDR2 as SNTAGT. V gave up 4 bases and J gave up 3 bases, with 9 bases separating them. The CDR3 is 14 amino acids. The CDR3 DNA reads as TGTGCCAGCAGTGCCCAGCCAGACACCGGGGAGCTGTTTTTT. Protein: CASSAQPDTGELFF.